A single sample gave rise to the 5 T cell receptor beta chains below, sequenced in a study of cytomegalovirus exposure and HLA in healthy donors. Amplification used 60 Vbeta primers and 13 Jbeta primers. Produced via immunoSEQ multiplex PCR; TCRdb's table is partial and in-frame only. The profile shows around 220,000 clones, roughly 83% of them singletons. The material sequenced was PBMCs. The receptors were sampled from a girl aged 5-17 years in good health and CMV-seronegative.

The chain couples TRBV7-9 to TRBJ1-5, with 9 positions matching TRBD1. V shed 8 bases and J 5 bases; nucleotides not matched to a gene: 4. The germline CDR1 and CDR2 sequences are SEHNR and FQNEAQ (reference sequence). This CDR3 is 13 amino acids long. The CDR3 protein is CASRQGEYQPQHF. CDR3 in DNA: TGTGCCAGCCGACAGGGGGAATATCAGCCCCAGCATTTT. Variable domain in full (rest from reference TRBV7-9 and TRBJ1-5): DTGVSQNPRHKITKRGQNVTFRCDPISEHNRLYWYRQTLGQGPEFLTYFQNEAQLEKSRLLSDRFSAERPKGSFSTLEIQRTEQGDSAMYLCASRQGEYQPQHFGDGTRLSIL.

This clone showed up just a few times. This chain connects TRBV11-1 to TRBJ1-2; D perhaps matches TRBD1 (5 bases). The CDR3 spans 13 residues. V was clipped by 5 bases and J by 3 bases, with 10 bases between them. Germline CDR1 is SGHAT and CDR2 is FQDESV (reference sequence). The CDR3 region is CASSLTEDYGYTF. CDR3 bases: TGTGCCAGCAGCCTGACAGAAGACTATGGCTACACCTTC. The entire variable domain, with the rest obtained from reference TRBV11-1 and TRBJ1-2, is as follows: EAEVAQSPRYKITEKSQAVAFWCDPISGHATLYWYRQILGQGPELLVQFQDESVVDDSQLPKDRFSAERLKGVDSTLKIQPAELGDSAMYLCASSLTEDYGYTFGSGTRLTVV.

The chain joins TRBV13 to TRBJ2-1, with 11 positions matching TRBD1. The junction had 14 bases not matched to a gene; V was cut back by 7 bases and J by 0 bases. The CDR3 spans 19 residues. Germline V gene data show CDR1 as PRHDT and CDR2 as FYEKMQ (reference sequence). The CDR3: CASKIPGTGGFISYNEQFF. DNA for the CDR3: TGTGCCAGCAAAATCCCCGGGACAGGGGGTTTTATCTCCTACAATGAGCAGTTCTTC. Supplemented by reference TRBV13 and TRBJ2-1, the full variable domain reads AAGVIQSPRHLIKEKRETATLKCYPIPRHDTVYWYQQGPGQDPQFLISFYEKMQSDKGSIPDRFSAQQFSDYHSELNMSSLELGDSALYFCASKIPGTGGFISYNEQFFGPGTRLTVL.

The chain links TRBV7-3 to TRBJ1-1; D remains unclear. The V end lost 5 bases, the J end lost 4 bases, and 11 bases lay between the germline ends. Germline V gives CDR1 SGHTA, CDR2 FQGTGA. This CDR3 contains 13 residues. CDR3 in DNA: TGTGCCAGCAGCCTTAAGGCGGGCACTGAAGCTTTCTTT. Residues: CASSLKAGTEAFF.

The rearrangement links TRBV6-5 to TRBJ2-3, with TRBD1 as a possible D gene (6 bases). Germline CDR1 is MNHEY and CDR2 is SVGAGI. Trimming cost V 0 bases and J 8 bases, with 15 bases left between them. The CDR3 consists of 15 residues. The CDR3 DNA is TGTGCCAGCAGTTACTCGGGGGACCCCAGGGGTACGCAGTATTTT. Translating gives CASSYSGDPRGTQYF.